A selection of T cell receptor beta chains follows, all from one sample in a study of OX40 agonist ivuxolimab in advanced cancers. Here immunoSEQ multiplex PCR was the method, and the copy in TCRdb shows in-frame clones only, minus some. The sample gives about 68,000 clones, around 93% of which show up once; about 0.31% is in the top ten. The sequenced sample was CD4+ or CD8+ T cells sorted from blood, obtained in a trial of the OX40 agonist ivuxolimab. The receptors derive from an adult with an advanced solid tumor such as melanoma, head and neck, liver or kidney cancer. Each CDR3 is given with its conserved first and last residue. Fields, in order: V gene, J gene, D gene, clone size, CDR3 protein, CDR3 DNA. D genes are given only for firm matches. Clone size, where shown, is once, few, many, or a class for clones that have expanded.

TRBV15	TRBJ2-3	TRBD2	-	CATSSSSGATDTQYF	TGTGCCACCAGCAGTTCTAGCGGAGCCACAGATACGCAGTATTTT
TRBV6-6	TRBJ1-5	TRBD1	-	CASSEGAVNQPQHF	TGTGCCAGCAGTGAGGGGGCCGTCAATCAGCCCCAGCATTTT
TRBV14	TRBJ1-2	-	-	CASSSYGAWAVGYTF	TGCGCCAGCAGCTCCTACGGGGCCTGGGCGGTGGGCTACACCTTC
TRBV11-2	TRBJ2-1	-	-	CASSLAGHEQFF	TGTGCCAGCAGCTTAGCCGGGCATGAGCAGTTCTTC
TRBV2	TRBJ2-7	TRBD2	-	CASSGWRNLAGGYEQYF	TGTGCCAGCTCAGGCTGGAGGAACCTAGCGGGAGGGTACGAGCAGTACTTC
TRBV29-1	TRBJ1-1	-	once	CSVRVLNTEAFF	TGCAGCGTTAGGGTCCTGAACACTGAAGCTTTCTTT
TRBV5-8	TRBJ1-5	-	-	CASSSGRRGGQPQHF	TGTGCCAGCAGCTCGGGACGTCGGGGCGGTCAGCCCCAGCATTTT
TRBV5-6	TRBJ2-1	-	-	CASSFAGSRVDNEQFF	TGTGCCAGCAGCTTTGCGGGGAGTCGCGTTGACAATGAGCAGTTCTTC
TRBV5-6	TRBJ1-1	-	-	CASSLERGQRGVYTEAFF	TGTGCCAGCAGCTTGGAGCGAGGACAGAGAGGGGTATACACTGAAGCTTTCTTT
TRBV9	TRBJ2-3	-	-	CASSVGQTERFTDTQYF	TGTGCCAGCAGCGTAGGTCAGACTGAACGGTTCACAGATACGCAGTATTTT
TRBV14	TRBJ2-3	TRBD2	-	CASSPAGGPTDTQYF	TGTGCCAGCAGCCCAGCGGGAGGGCCGACAGATACGCAGTATTTT
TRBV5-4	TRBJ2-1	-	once	CASSLAHEQFF	TGTGCCAGCAGCTTGGCCCATGAGCAGTTCTTC
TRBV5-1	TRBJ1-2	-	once	CASSYYKTGSYGYTF	TGCGCCAGCAGCTATTATAAGACAGGATCCTATGGCTACACCTTC
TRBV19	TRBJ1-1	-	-	CASSIERGRTEAFF	TGTGCCAGTAGTATAGAGAGGGGGAGGACTGAAGCTTTCTTT
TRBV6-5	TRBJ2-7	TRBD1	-	CASRKQTGEQYF	TGTGCCAGCAGGAAGCAGACAGGGGAGCAGTACTTC
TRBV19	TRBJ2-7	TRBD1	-	CASSTLTGGVGLATYEQYF	TGTGCCAGTAGTACCCTGACAGGGGGCGTTGGACTAGCCACCTACGAGCAGTACTTC
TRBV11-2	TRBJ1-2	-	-	CASSSNGEKGGYTF	TGTGCCAGCAGCTCAAACGGGGAGAAAGGGGGCTACACCTTC
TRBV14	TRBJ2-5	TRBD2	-	CASSQQRGLAGALGQETQYF	TGTGCCAGCAGCCAGCAGCGGGGACTAGCGGGAGCCCTTGGCCAAGAGACCCAGTACTTC
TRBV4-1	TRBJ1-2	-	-	CASSQESVGYTF	TGCGCCAGCAGCCAAGAAAGTGTTGGCTACACCTTC
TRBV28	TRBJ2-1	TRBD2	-	CASRTPGLAGAEQFF	TGTGCCAGCAGAACACCGGGACTAGCGGGGGCGGAGCAGTTCTTC
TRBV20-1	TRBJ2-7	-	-	CSASNNYEQYF	TGCAGTGCTAGCAACAACTACGAGCAGTACTTC
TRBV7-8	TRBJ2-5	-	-	CASSPWAFQETQYF	TGTGCCAGCAGCCCCTGGGCATTCCAAGAGACCCAGTACTTC
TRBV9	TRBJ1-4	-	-	CASSVEGARSEKLFF	TGTGCCAGCAGCGTAGAAGGGGCCCGAAGCGAAAAACTGTTTTTT
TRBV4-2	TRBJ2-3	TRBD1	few	CASSQAAGQGTDTQYF	TGTGCCAGCAGCCAAGCGGCCGGACAGGGCACAGATACGCAGTATTTT
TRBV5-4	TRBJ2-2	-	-	CASSPPNRDGTGELFF	TGTGCCAGCAGCCCGCCGAATAGGGACGGCACCGGGGAGCTGTTTTTT
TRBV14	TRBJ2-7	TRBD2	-	CASSPTGLAGFYEQYF	TGTGCCAGCAGCCCAACCGGACTAGCGGGATTCTACGAGCAGTACTTC
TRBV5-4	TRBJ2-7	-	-	CASSLVDGGSEQYF	TGTGCCAGCAGCTTGGTCGACGGTGGCTCCGAGCAGTACTTC
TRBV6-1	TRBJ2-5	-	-	CASEWREEGKETQYF	TGTGCCAGCGAATGGAGGGAGGAGGGGAAGGAGACCCAGTACTTC
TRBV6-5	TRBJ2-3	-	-	CASSLRGDTQYF	TGTGCCAGCAGTTTAAGGGGAGATACGCAGTATTTT
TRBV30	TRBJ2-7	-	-	CAWSRTGIEQYF	TGTGCCTGGAGTCGTACCGGGATCGAGCAGTACTTC
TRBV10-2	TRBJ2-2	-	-	CASSEGGGELFF	TGCGCCAGCAGTGAGGGGGGCGGGGAGCTGTTTTTT
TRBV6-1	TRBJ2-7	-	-	CASSSIGEQYF	TGTGCCAGCAGTTCGATAGGCGAGCAGTACTTC
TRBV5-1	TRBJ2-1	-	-	CASSFPRDRFNNEQFF	TGCGCCAGCAGCTTCCCGCGGGACAGATTCAACAATGAGCAGTTCTTC
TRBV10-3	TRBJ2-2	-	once	CAISESTGAMVGELFF	TGTGCCATCAGTGAGTCGACGGGAGCAATGGTCGGGGAGCTGTTTTTT
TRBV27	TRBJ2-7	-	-	CASSPLTKPYEQYF	TGTGCCAGCAGTCCCTTGACTAAACCCTACGAGCAGTACTTC
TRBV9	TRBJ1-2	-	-	CASSGTAVTYGYTF	TGTGCCAGCAGCGGGACCGCCGTTACCTATGGCTACACCTTC
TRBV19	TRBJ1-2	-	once	CASSPSGTKDNYGYTF	TGTGCCAGTAGTCCTTCCGGGACGAAAGACAACTATGGCTACACCTTC
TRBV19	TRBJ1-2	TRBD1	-	CASSLRDSSNYGYTF	TGTGCCAGTAGTCTCAGGGACAGTTCGAACTATGGCTACACCTTC
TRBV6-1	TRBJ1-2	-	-	CASSEGQINYGYTF	TGTGCCAGCAGTGAAGGGCAGATTAACTATGGCTACACCTTC
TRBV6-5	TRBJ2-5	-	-	CASSYSAGRWLETQYF	TGTGCCAGCAGTTACTCTGCAGGGAGGTGGTTGGAGACCCAGTACTTC
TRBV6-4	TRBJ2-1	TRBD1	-	CASSLTGGNNEQFF	TGTGCCAGCAGTCTGACAGGGGGCAACAATGAGCAGTTCTTC
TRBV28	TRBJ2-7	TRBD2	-	CASTYSGRGYEQYF	TGTGCCAGCACTTATAGCGGGAGAGGTTACGAGCAGTACTTC
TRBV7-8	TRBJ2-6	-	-	CASSLREGANVLTF	TGTGCCAGCAGCCTTCGGGAGGGGGCCAACGTCCTGACTTTC
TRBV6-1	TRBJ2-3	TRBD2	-	CASSERLAGGTDTQYF	TGTGCCAGCAGTGAAAGACTAGCGGGAGGTACAGATACGCAGTATTTT
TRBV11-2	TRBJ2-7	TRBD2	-	CASSQGLAGLYEQYF	TGTGCCAGCAGCCAAGGACTAGCGGGATTATACGAGCAGTACTTC
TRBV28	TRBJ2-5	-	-	CASSFARGTETQYF	TGTGCCAGCAGTTTCGCACGGGGGACCGAGACCCAGTACTTC
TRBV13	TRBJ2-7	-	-	CASSRWEGSSYEQYF	TGTGCCAGCAGCCGTTGGGAAGGGTCCTCCTACGAGCAGTACTTC
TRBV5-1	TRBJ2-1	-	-	CASSFGQTYNEQFF	TGCGCCAGCAGCTTTGGACAGACCTACAATGAGCAGTTCTTC
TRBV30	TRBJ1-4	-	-	CAWKGGDDSREKLFF	TGTGCCTGGAAGGGAGGGGACGACTCAAGGGAAAAACTGTTTTTT
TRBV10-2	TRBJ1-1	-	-	CASSGTALRVTEAFF	TGCGCCAGCAGTGGTACAGCCCTCAGGGTCACTGAAGCTTTCTTT
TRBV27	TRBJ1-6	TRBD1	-	CASRLQGANSPLHF	TGTGCCAGCAGATTACAGGGGGCGAATTCACCCCTCCACTTT
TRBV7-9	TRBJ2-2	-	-	CASSLDLAGGELFF	TGTGCCAGCAGCTTAGACCTTGCCGGCGGGGAGCTGTTTTTT
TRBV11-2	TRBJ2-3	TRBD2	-	CASSLAGGSTDTQYF	TGTGCCAGCAGTCTAGCGGGCGGGAGCACAGATACGCAGTATTTT